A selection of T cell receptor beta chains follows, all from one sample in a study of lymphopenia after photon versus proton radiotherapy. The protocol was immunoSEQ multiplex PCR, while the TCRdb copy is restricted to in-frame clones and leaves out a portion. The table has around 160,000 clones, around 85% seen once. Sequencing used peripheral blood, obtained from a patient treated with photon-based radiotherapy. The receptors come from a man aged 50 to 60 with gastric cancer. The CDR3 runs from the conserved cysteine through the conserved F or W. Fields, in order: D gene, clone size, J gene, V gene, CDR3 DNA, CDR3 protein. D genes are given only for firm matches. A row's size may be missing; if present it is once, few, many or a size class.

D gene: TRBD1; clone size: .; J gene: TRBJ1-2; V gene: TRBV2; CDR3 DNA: TGTGCCAGCTCCCGGGACAGGGCCCCGGAGGGCTACACCTTC; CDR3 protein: CASSRDRAPEGYTF
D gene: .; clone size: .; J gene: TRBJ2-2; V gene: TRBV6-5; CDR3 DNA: TGTGCCAGCAGTTCGTCTTACACCGGGGAGCTGTTTTTT; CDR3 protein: CASSSSYTGELFF
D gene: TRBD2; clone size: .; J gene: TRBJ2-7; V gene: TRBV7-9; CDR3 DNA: TGTGCCAGCAGCCCAAGCCAGACTAGCTACTCCTCCTACGAGCAGTACTTC; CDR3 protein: CASSPSQTSYSSYEQYF
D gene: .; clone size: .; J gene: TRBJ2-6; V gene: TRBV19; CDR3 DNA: TGTGCCAGTAGTATATTCGCAGGGATAAGAACTGGGGCCAACGTCCTGACTTTC; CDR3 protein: CASSIFAGIRTGANVLTF
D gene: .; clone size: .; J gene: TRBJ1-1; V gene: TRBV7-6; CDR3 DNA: TGTGCCAGCAGCTTAGCCGTGACAACTGAAGCTTTCTTT; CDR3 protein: CASSLAVTTEAFF
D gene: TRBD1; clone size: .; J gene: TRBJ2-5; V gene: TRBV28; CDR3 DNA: TGTGCCAGCAGTGGAGGACAGGGTCGGGAGACCCAGTACTTC; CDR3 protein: CASSGGQGRETQYF
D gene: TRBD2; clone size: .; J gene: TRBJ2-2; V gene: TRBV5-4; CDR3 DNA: TGTGCCAGCAGCTCCCCGACTAGCCTCACCGGGGAGCTGTTTTTT; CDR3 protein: CASSSPTSLTGELFF
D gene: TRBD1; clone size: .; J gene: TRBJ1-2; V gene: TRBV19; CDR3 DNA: TGTGCCAGTAGTATGGGGACAGGGAGGGATGGCTACACCTTC; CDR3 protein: CASSMGTGRDGYTF
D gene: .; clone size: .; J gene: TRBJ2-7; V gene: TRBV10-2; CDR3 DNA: TGCGCCAGCAGTGCCACAGGGACCTACGAGCAGTACTTC; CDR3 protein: CASSATGTYEQYF
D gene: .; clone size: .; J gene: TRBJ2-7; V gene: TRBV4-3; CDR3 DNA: TGCGCCAGCAGCCAAGAGCCGACAGCCTCCTACGAGCAGTACTTC; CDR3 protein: CASSQEPTASYEQYF
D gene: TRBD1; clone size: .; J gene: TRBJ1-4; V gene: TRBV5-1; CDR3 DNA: TGCGCCAGCAGCAAAGGACAGGATGAAAAACTGTTTTTT; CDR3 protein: CASSKGQDEKLFF
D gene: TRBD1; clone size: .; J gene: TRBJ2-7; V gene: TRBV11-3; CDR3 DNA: TGTGCCAGCAGCCCAGGGGGACCATACTACGAGCAGTACTTC; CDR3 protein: CASSPGGPYYEQYF
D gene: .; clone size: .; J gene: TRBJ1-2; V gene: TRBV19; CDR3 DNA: TGTGCCAGTAGTAGCCTCCAACACTATGGCTACACCTTC; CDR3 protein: CASSSLQHYGYTF
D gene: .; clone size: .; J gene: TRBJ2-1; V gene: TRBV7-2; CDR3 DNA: TGTGCCAGCAGCTCCCGGTGGATGAGCTCCTACAATGAGCAGTTCTTC; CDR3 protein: CASSSRWMSSYNEQFF
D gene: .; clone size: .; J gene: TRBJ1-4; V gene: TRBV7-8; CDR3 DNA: TGTGCCAGCAGCTTAGCGGGGGGAGCTAATGAAAAACTGTTTTTT; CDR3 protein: CASSLAGGANEKLFF
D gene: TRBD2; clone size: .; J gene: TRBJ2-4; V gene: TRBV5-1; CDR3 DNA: TGCGCCAGCAGCTTGGAAGTAGCGGGATTGGACATTCAGTACTTC; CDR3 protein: CASSLEVAGLDIQYF
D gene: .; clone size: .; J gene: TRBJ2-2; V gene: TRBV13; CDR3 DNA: TGTGCCAGCAGCTTAGCAGGGATTAGGACCGGGGAGCTGTTTTTT; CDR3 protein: CASSLAGIRTGELFF
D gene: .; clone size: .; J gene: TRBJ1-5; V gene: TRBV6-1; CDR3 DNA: TGTGCCAGCAGTGAAGCGCAAGGGCGACAGCCCCAGCATTTT; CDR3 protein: CASSEAQGRQPQHF
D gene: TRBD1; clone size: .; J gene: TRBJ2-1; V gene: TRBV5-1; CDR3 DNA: TGCGCCAGCAGCTCGGACGGGACAGGGGGCTGGAATGAGCAGTTCTTC; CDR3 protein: CASSSDGTGGWNEQFF
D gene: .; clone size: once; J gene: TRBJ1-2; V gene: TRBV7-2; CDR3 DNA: TGTGCCAGCAGCTTAAGTGTTCAGGCTCAGGGCTACACCTTC; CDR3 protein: CASSLSVQAQGYTF
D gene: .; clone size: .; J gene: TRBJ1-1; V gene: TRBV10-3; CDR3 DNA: TGTGCCATCAGTGAGAGTACAGGAAGGGGCCCTGAAGCTTTCTTT; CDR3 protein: CAISESTGRGPEAFF
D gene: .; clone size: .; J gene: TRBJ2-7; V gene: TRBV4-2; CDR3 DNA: TGTGCCAGCAGCCAAGATCACAACTCCTACGAGCAGTACTTC; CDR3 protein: CASSQDHNSYEQYF
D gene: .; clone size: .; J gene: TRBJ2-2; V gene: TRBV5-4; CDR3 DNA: TGTGCCAGCAGCCCCGCGGAGGGGGGTGGAGCCGGGGAGCTGTTTTTT; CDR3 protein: CASSPAEGGGAGELFF
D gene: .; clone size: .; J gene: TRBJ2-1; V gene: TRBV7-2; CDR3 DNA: TGTGCCAGCAGCTCCCCTCGGGGTGAGCAGTTCTTC; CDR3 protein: CASSSPRGEQFF
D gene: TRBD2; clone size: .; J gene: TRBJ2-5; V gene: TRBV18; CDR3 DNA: TGTGCCAGCTCACCAAGGCTAGCGGGAGGAGAGACCCAGTACTTC; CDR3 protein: CASSPRLAGGETQYF
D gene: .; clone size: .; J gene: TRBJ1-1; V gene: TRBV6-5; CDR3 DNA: TGTGCCAGCAGTTACTCCCGGGGAGGGAGAAACACTGAAGCTTTCTTT; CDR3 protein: CASSYSRGGRNTEAFF
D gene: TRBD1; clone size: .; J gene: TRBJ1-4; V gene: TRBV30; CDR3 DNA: TGTGCCTGGAACATTGGGACAGGGAAAGGGGAAACTAATGAAAAACTGTTTTTT; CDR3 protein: CAWNIGTGKGETNEKLFF
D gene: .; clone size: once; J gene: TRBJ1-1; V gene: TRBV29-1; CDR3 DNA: TGCAGCGTTCAACGGGACGAATACACTGAAGCTTTCTTT; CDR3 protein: CSVQRDEYTEAFF
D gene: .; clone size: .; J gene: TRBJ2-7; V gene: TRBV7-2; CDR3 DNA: TGTGCCAGCAGCTTTGCCGGGGGTCCCCAGCAGTACTTC; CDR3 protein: CASSFAGGPQQYF
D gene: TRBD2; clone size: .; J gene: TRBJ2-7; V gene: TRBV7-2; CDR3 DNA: TGTGCCAGCAGTTCCCGACTAGCGGGCTCCTACGAGCAGTACTTC; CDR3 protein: CASSSRLAGSYEQYF
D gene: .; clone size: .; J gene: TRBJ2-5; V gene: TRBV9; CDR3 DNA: TGTGCCAGCAGCACAGGGACCGCAAACCCAGAGACCCAGTACTTC; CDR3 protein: CASSTGTANPETQYF
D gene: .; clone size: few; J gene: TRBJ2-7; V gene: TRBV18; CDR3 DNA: TGTGCCAGCTCACCAAGGCGGGGAGCCTACGAGCAGTACTTC; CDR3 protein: CASSPRRGAYEQYF
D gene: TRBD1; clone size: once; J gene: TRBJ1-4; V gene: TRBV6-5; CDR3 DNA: TGTGCCAGCAGTTACTCAACAGGGGTAGGCGAAAAACTGTTTTTT; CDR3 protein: CASSYSTGVGEKLFF
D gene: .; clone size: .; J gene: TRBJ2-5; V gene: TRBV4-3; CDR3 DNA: TGCGCCAGCAGCCAAGATTTCAACCGACTGGGGATCCAGTACTTC; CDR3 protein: CASSQDFNRLGIQYF
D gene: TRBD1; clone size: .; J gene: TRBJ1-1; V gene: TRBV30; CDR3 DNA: TGTGCCTGGAGTGACCCTGACAGGGGGGCTTTCTTT; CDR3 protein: CAWSDPDRGAFF
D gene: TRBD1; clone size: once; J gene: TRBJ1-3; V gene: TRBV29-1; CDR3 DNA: TGCAGCGTTCTCCTTCCCGGGACAGGGACTGGAAACACCATATATTTT; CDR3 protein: CSVLLPGTGTGNTIYF
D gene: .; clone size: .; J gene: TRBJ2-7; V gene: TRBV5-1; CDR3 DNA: TGCGCCAGCAGCTTTTCTAGCGTCTCCTACGAGCAGTACTTC; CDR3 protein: CASSFSSVSYEQYF
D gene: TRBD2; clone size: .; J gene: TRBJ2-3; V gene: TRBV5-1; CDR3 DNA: TGCGCCAGCAGCGAGGGACTAGCGGGAGGAGACACAGATACGCAGTATTTT; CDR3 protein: CASSEGLAGGDTDTQYF
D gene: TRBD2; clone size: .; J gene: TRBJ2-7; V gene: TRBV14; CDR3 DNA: TGTGCCAGCAGCCTGACTAGCGGGAGATCCGAGCAGTACTTC; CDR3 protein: CASSLTSGRSEQYF
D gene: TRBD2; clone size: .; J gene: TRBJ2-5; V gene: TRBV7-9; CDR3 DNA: TGTGCCAGCAGACAAAGTGGGGGGGAAGAGACCCAGTACTTC; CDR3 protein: CASRQSGGEETQYF
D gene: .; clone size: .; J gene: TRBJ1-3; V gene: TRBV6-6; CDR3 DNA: TGTGCCAGCAGCTCAGGGTCTGGAAACACCATATATTTT; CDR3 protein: CASSSGSGNTIYF
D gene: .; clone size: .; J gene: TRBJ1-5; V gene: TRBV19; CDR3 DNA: TGTGCCAGTGAAGGGCAGCGTCGATCACCCCAGCATTTT; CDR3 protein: CASEGQRRSPQHF